The rows below give T cell receptor beta chains drawn from one sample of a study of cytomegalovirus exposure and HLA in healthy donors. Repertoires were generated with immunoSEQ multiplex PCR, while TCRdb's copy carries only in-frame clones and drops some. This table holds about 96,000 clones, about four fifths found once. What was sequenced was PBMCs. The receptors derive from a female donor in good health and CMV-seropositive. Each CDR3 is given with its conserved first and last residue.

v_call,j_call,cdr3_aa
TRBV29-1,TRBJ1-2,CSVGDPRQGVLGGYTF
TRBV5-1,TRBJ2-1,CASSWGTSSDEQFF
TRBV7-2,TRBJ1-2,CASSLNGFYGYTF
TRBV5-1,TRBJ2-7,CASSFADRLAYEQYF
TRBV7-9,TRBJ1-1,CASSLEGLNTEAFF
TRBV30,TRBJ2-1,CACRGGSGILNNEQFF
TRBV7-9,TRBJ1-4,CASSLVHPTNEKLFF
TRBV6-1,TRBJ2-5,CASTRTGVQETQYF
TRBV25-1,TRBJ2-1,CASSELPRIGVDEQFF
TRBV6-6,TRBJ2-1,CASSTRRTGSYEQFF
TRBV4-3,TRBJ2-7,CASSQDRGVYEQYF
TRBV30,TRBJ1-5,CAWSVGGFNQPQHF
TRBV19,TRBJ2-7,CASSGQGSPYEQYF
TRBV5-6,TRBJ1-2,CASSLAQGLSGYTF
TRBV20-1,TRBJ2-2,CSAVAAGELFF
TRBV7-9,TRBJ2-7,CASSPTSGDSYEQYF
TRBV5-8,TRBJ1-2,CASSRLNNYGYTF
TRBV7-9,TRBJ2-2,CASSSLGPGTGELFF
TRBV30,TRBJ1-2,CACGTGDGNGYTF
TRBV7-9,TRBJ2-7,CASSLGEERSEQYF
TRBV19,TRBJ1-2,CASSIQSVGYTF
TRBV29-1,TRBJ2-1,CSAGPSADNEQFF
TRBV19,TRBJ1-1,CATSTSPRPEAFF
TRBV30,TRBJ1-1,CAWSVRLRGEAFF
TRBV7-2,TRBJ1-1,CASSLGFAESEAFF
TRBV4-1,TRBJ2-5,CASSRGLAGGPRYQETQYF
TRBV30,TRBJ2-7,CAWSVGGGSYEQYF
TRBV5-1,TRBJ1-1,CASSTGTGTLSTEAFF
TRBV28,TRBJ2-5,CASSSNVPETQYF
TRBV11-2,TRBJ1-1,CASSFLRGTEAFF
TRBV6-4,TRBJ2-1,CASSDSLAGYNEQFF
TRBV30,TRBJ1-6,CAWSSYLRGNNSPLHF
TRBV11-1,TRBJ2-3,CASSPEAASDTQYF
TRBV6-1,TRBJ2-3,CASRDLGGGTDTQYF
TRBV7-2,TRBJ1-6,CASSLVGDSPLHF
TRBV30,TRBJ2-1,CAWSAIRNEQFF
TRBV7-2,TRBJ2-1,CASLAGIGDNEQFF
TRBV11-3,TRBJ1-1,CASSLAGNTEAFF
TRBV29-1,TRBJ2-3,CSLSGRANTDTQYF
TRBV18,TRBJ1-1,CASSQRLQGDTEAFF
TRBV5-4,TRBJ2-2,CASSRGDRTGELFF
TRBV6-1,TRBJ1-5,CASSETGYNQPQHF
TRBV9,TRBJ1-4,CASSAESGTGNEKLFF
TRBV7-2,TRBJ1-2,CASSFRAGSYGYTF
TRBV7-8,TRBJ2-7,CASSLTLPYSYEQYF
TRBV4-1,TRBJ1-4,CASSLTWTGFEKLFF
TRBV30,TRBJ1-6,CAWRGGRGSSPLHF
TRBV9,TRBJ2-2,CASSSRMSGELFF
TRBV14,TRBJ2-5,CASSLRQASQETQYF
TRBV7-3,TRBJ1-1,CASRSGGDTEAFF
TRBV11-3,TRBJ2-3,CASSLMAGSTDTQYF
TRBV7-9,TRBJ2-3,CASSSQSGGAADTQYF
TRBV6-5,TRBJ2-7,CASSYTPGLGYEQYF
TRBV15,TRBJ1-1,CATSEIGVRAFF
TRBV30,TRBJ2-3,CAWSRIDGTSETDTQYF